The 23 T cell receptor beta chains below were found in one sample sequenced in a study of blood T cell repertoires in COVID-19. Sequencing used immunoSEQ multiplex PCR; TCRdb keeps in-frame clones, though not all of them. The table lists hundreds of thousands of clones, approximately 83% of them singletons. The sequenced sample consisted of PBMCs or T cells enriched from blood (not recorded which). These receptors all stem from a man aged 25 to 45 who had recovered from COVID-19.

The chain couples TRBV15 to TRBJ1-2, with 7 bases fitting TRBD1. The CDR3 extends over 14 amino acids. The J segment lost 8 bases and the V segment lost 1 base, leaving 7 bases of the junction unmatched. CDR1 and CDR2 (germline): LNHNV, YYDKDF (reference sequence). CDR3 in amino acids: CATSRGKGAKGYTF. CDR3 bases: TGTGCCACCAGCAGAGGCAAGGGGGCGAAAGGCTACACCTTC.

The chain couples TRBV10-3 to TRBJ2-5, with 7 positions matching TRBD2. Losses at the gene ends were 2 bases for V and 2 bases for J; bases not matched to a gene: 5. Germline CDR1 is ENHRY and CDR2 is SYGVKD. This CDR3 is built from 15 residues. CDR3 DNA sequence: TGTGCCATCAGTGAGGGACCGGGGGGACAAGAGACCCAGTACTTC. Amino acids: CAISEGPGGQETQYF.

The V call is TRBV10-3, the J call TRBJ1-6; D perhaps matches TRBD1 (5 bases). The CDR3 has 14 residues. The germline V gene has CDR1 ENHRY and CDR2 SYGVKD. The germline V and J ends were trimmed by 6 bases and 1 base, with 7 bases remaining between them. CDR3 coding DNA: TGTGCCATCAGACAGGAATCCTATAATTCACCCCTCCACTTT. It codes for CAIRQESYNSPLHF.

This clone has just one count. Here the CDR3 DNA reads TGTGCCACCAGTGATCCGACTTCTTACAATGAGCAGTTCTTC. Translated: CATSDPTSYNEQFF. The chain uses TRBV24-1 and TRBJ2-1; D is undetermined. This CDR3 has 14 residues. Germline lookup yields CDR1 KGHDR and CDR2 SFDVKD. Deletions cut 3 bases from V and 4 bases from J, with 9 bases between.

This chain uses TRBV30 with TRBJ1-1; D is possibly TRBD1 (5 bases). Looked up from germline, CDR1 is GTSNPN and CDR2 is SVGIG (reference sequence). CDR3 size: 13 residues. Trimming cost V 3 bases and J 1 base, with 9 bases left between them. This CDR3 is CAWSRDANTEAFF. The CDR3 nucleotides are TGTGCCTGGAGCAGGGATGCGAACACTGAAGCTTTCTTT.

The V call is TRBV5-4, the J call TRBJ2-2; 7 bases agree with TRBD1. Unmatched junction bases numbered 9, after V lost 2 bases and J lost 5 bases. Germline CDR1 is SGHNT and CDR2 is YYREEE (reference sequence). The CDR3 has 16 amino acids. CDR3 sequence reads: CASSFTQGKSTGELFF. CDR3 nucleotide sequence: TGTGCCAGCAGCTTCACACAGGGGAAAAGTACCGGGGAGCTGTTTTTT.

This chain connects TRBV10-3 to TRBJ1-6; D possibly corresponds to TRBD1 (6 bases). This CDR3 has 13 residues. Germline values: CDR1 ENHRY, CDR2 SYGVKD. V was cut by 11 bases and J by 6 bases, with 14 bases left in between. The CDR3 coding sequence is TGTGCCGCCAGAGAGGACAGTAATTCACCCCTCCACTTT. This codes for CAAREDSNSPLHF.

The rearrangement uses TRBV24-1 and TRBJ2-3; maybe TRBD2 (7 bases). Trimming removed 9 bases from V and 4 bases from J, with 10 bases in between. Germline loops: CDR1 KGHDR, CDR2 SFDVKD. The CDR3 is 12 amino acids. The CDR3 loop is CATEGGADTQYF. The CDR3 DNA is TGTGCCACCGAGGGGGGGGCAGATACGCAGTATTTT.

This chain links TRBV15 with TRBJ1-6; the match to TRBD1 covers 8 bases. CDR1 and CDR2 from the germline V gene are LNHNV and YYDKDF (reference sequence). The CDR3 has 18 amino acids. J gave up 4 bases and V 0 bases, and 8 bases lay outside the gene matches. The DNA of the CDR3 is TGTGCCACCAGCAGAGAGTCAGGGGGCAAATATTATAATTCACCCCTCCACTTT. Amino acid sequence: CATSRESGGKYYNSPLHF.

The chain couples TRBV30 to TRBJ1-1; perhaps TRBD1 as D (6 bases). Germline V gene data show CDR1 as GTSNPN and CDR2 as SVGIG (reference sequence). Trimming shortened V by 4 bases and J by 6 bases, and 21 bases separated the two germline ends. This CDR3 spans 15 amino acids. CDR3 amino acids: CAWIRTGRLGAEAFF. The DNA for the CDR3 is TGTGCCTGGATACGAACAGGGCGACTCGGGGCTGAAGCTTTCTTT.

This clone is a singleton in its sample. The genes are TRBV4-1 and TRBJ2-2; D possibly corresponds to TRBD2 (6 bases). CDR1 is MGHRA and CDR2 is YSYEKL in the germline V gene. V was trimmed by 0 bases and J by 5 bases, leaving 19 bases between them. The CDR3 extends over 18 amino acids. In DNA form, the CDR3 reads TGCGCCAGCAGCCAAGATTGGCCGGGACTGCAAGGGACCGGGGAGCTGTTTTTT. This codes for CASSQDWPGLQGTGELFF.

The chain recombines TRBV2 with TRBJ1-1, with D unresolved. The CDR3 totals 16 residues. Germline loops: CDR1 SNHLY, CDR2 FYNNEI. V lost 1 base, J lost 0 bases, and 12 bases lay in between. The CDR3 DNA reads as TGTGCCAGCAGTGAAGAGCAGGTCCTCATGAACACTGAAGCTTTCTTT. Its protein is CASSEEQVLMNTEAFF.

In its sample, this clone was seen once. The V gene is TRBV9, the J gene TRBJ2-5; tentative D call: TRBD2 (7 bases). V shed 4 bases and J shed 1 base, with 14 bases lying between them. The CDR3 runs to 15 residues. CDR1 is SGDLS, CDR2 YYNGEE, per germline. This chain's CDR3 is CASSLQGTTQETQYF. DNA for the CDR3: TGTGCCAGCAGCCTCCAGGGGACTACCCAAGAGACCCAGTACTTC. Drawing the rest from reference TRBV9 and TRBJ2-5, the complete variable domain is DSGVTQTPKHLITATGQRVTLRCSPRSGDLSVYWYQQSLDQGLQFLIQYYNGEERAKGNILERFSAQQFPDLHSELNLSSLELGDSALYFCASSLQGTTQETQYFGPGTRLLVL.

This sequence joins TRBV18 and TRBJ2-3, with a weak D call TRBD1 (5 bases). The CDR3 loop spans 15 amino acids. Deletions cut 0 bases from V and 5 bases from J, with 12 bases between. CDR1 is KGHSH and CDR2 is LQKENI in the germline V gene. In nucleotides, the CDR3 is TGTGCCAGCTCACCACCAGGTGGGGCGCGAGATACGCAGTATTTT. Translation gives CASSPPGGARDTQYF.

The chain is built from TRBV13 and TRBJ1-2; D possibly corresponds to TRBD1 (6 bases). Germline values: CDR1 PRHDT, CDR2 FYEKMQ (reference sequence). Trimming left V 5 bases short and J 2 bases short, with 18 bases between. CDR3 length: 16 residues. In nucleotides, the CDR3 is TGTGCCAGCAGCGTGCAGACAGGACAGCTAAACTATGGCTACACCTTC. This codes for CASSVQTGQLNYGYTF.

This clone was counted between two and nine times. The chain employs TRBV2 and TRBJ2-1, with D possibly matching TRBD2 (5 bases). The CDR3 runs 13 residues. Per germline, CDR1 SNHLY and CDR2 FYNNEI. With 6 bases removed from V and 4 bases from J, the gap between germline ends came to 10 bases. CDR3 sequence (DNA): TGTGCCAGCAGGGAGGACTCTTACAATGAGCAGTTCTTC. This gives the protein CASREDSYNEQFF.

CDR3 sequence reads: CASSIGTLRAFF. In nucleotides, the CDR3 is TGTGCCAGCAGTATCGGGACACTTCGGGCTTTCTTT. The chain carries TRBV28 and TRBJ1-1, with D perhaps matching TRBD1 (6 bases). The CDR3 is 12 residues long. Germline V CDR1 and CDR2: MDHEN, SYDVKM. The V gene lost 5 bases and the J gene lost 11 bases, with 15 bases spanning the gap.

This clone has only one observation. The genes are TRBV3-1 (or the pseudogene TRBV3-2) and TRBJ1-2; the D is unclear. The germline V gene has CDR1 LGHDT and CDR2 YNNKEL (reference sequence). This CDR3 has 15 amino acids. Trimming cost V 1 base and J 0 bases, with 9 bases left between them. CDR3 amino acids: CASSQGARPNYGYTF. CDR3 DNA sequence: TGTGCCAGCAGCCAAGGGGCCCGGCCTAACTATGGCTACACCTTC.

This clone is a singleton in its sample. The chain is built from TRBV19 and TRBJ1-1, with 7 bases lining up with TRBD1. CDR1 and CDR2 from the germline V gene are LNHDA and SQIVND (reference sequence). The CDR3 runs 17 residues. Trimming took 3 bases from V and 4 from J; bases not matched to a gene: 14. CDR3 sequence reads: CASSIMEGATRSTEAFF. The CDR3 DNA reads as TGTGCCAGTAGTATTATGGAGGGGGCCACAAGGTCCACTGAAGCTTTCTTT.

The genes are TRBV28 and TRBJ2-1; 12 nucleotides agree with TRBD2. V was pared by 3 bases and J by 4 bases, with 1 base of the junction left unmatched. Germline V CDR1 and CDR2: MDHEN, SYDVKM. The length of the CDR3 is 15 residues. CDR3 sequence (DNA): TGTGCCAGCAGTTTGACTAGCGGGGGATACAATGAGCAGTTCTTC. It translates to CASSLTSGGYNEQFF. The full variable domain, rest sourced from reference TRBV28 and TRBJ2-1, is DVKVTQSSRYLVKRTGEKVFLECVQDMDHENMFWYRQDPGLGLRLIYFSYDVKMKEKGDIPEGYSVSREKKERFSLILESASTNQTSMYLCASSLTSGGYNEQFFGPGTRLTVL.

The CDR3 DNA follows: TGTGCCAGCTCACCGGCGACAGGAGAAAATGAGCAGTTCTTC. Its protein is CASSPATGENEQFF. The chain combines TRBV18 with TRBJ2-1; tentative D call: TRBD1 (6 bases). CDR3 length: 14 residues. V lost 3 bases, J lost 7 bases, and 13 bases lay in between. Germline V gives CDR1 KGHSH, CDR2 LQKENI. Supplemented by reference TRBV18 and TRBJ2-1, the full variable domain reads NAGVMQNPRHLVRRRGQEARLRCSPMKGHSHVYWYRQLPEEGLKFMVYLQKENIIDESGMPKERFSAEFPKEGPSILRIQQVVRGDSAAYFCASSPATGENEQFFGPGTRLTVL.

The J gene is TRBJ1-3, the V gene TRBV5-1, with a weak D call TRBD1 (5 bases). V was trimmed by 0 bases and J by 0 bases, leaving 13 bases between them. CDR1 is SGHRS, CDR2 YFSETQ, per germline. The CDR3 is 17 amino acids. CDR3 coding DNA: TGCGCCAGCAGCTTGGATATTGTCGGGGGCTCTGGAAACACCATATATTTT. As protein: CASSLDIVGGSGNTIYF. Full variable domain (remainder filled in from reference TRBV5-1 and TRBJ1-3): KAGVTQTPRYLIKTRGQQVTLSCSPISGHRSVSWYQQTPGQGLQFLFEYFSETQRNKGNFPGRFSGRQFSNSRSEMNVSTLELGDSALYLCASSLDIVGGSGNTIYFGEGSWLTVV.

The gene calls are TRBV9 and TRBJ2-1; D gene unclear. Trimming cost V 4 bases and J 8 bases, with 25 bases left between them. CDR3 length: 17 amino acids. CDR1 and CDR2 from the germline V gene are SGDLS and YYNGEE. The CDR3 reads CASSPLSTTLWFDEQFF. The CDR3 bases are TGTGCCAGCAGCCCTCTTAGCACTACACTTTGGTTCGATGAGCAGTTCTTC.